One and the same sample provided the 9 T cell receptor beta chains below, sequenced in a study of molecular identifiers for immune sequencing clone quantification. Using its own MiXCR run on the PCR reads, TCRdb lists one record per CDR3 protein. The sample carries just over 95,000 distinct CDR3 sequences, more than 20% recorded once. Sequencing was carried out using naive CD8+ T cells from blood, with Jurkat cell RNA spiked in. Subset here: FACS-sorted CD8+CD4-CCR7+CD45RA+ naive T cells. These receptors were collected from a human donor in good health. Some libraries in this study had Jurkat cell RNA spiked in.

This clonotype was counted ten times or more. The chain combines TRBV7-9 with TRBJ1-5, with D possibly being TRBD1 (6 bases). CDR1 is SEHNR and CDR2 is FQNEAQ in the germline V gene (reference sequence). The CDR3 consists of 14 residues. Trimming took 5 bases from V and 3 from J, leaving 11 bases between them. CDR3 in DNA: TGTGCCAGCAGCCTATCAGGGGTCAATCAGCCCCAGCATTTT. Translated, it gives CASSLSGVNQPQHF.

The chain employs TRBV5-6 and TRBJ2-1; D not resolved. Germline CDR1 and CDR2: SGHDT and YYEEEE. There are 14 residues in the CDR3. V shed 3 bases and J shed 8 bases, with 15 bases lying between them. CDR3 in amino acids: CASSSPHKVDEQFF. In nucleotides, the CDR3 is TGTGCCAGCAGCTCCCCCCATAAGGTCGATGAGCAGTTCTTC.

Comments on this clonotype: A read error may be the cause here, since a much bigger clone is one base away. This chain joins TRBV7-2 and TRBJ2-7, with TRBD1 matching over 10 bases. The CDR3 runs 15 residues. Germline loops: CDR1 SGHTA, CDR2 FQGNSA. CDR3 region: CASSSHGTGVDVEVF. CDR3 DNA: TGTGCCAGCAGCTCCCACGGGACAGGGGTAGACGTGGAGGTCTTC.

For this clonotype: A clone one base away is much larger, so this may be a read error. V gene TRBV12-3 or TRBV12-4 combines with J gene TRBJ2-5; 7 bases agree with TRBD1. There are 15 residues in the CDR3. The J segment lost 5 bases and the V segment lost 1 base, leaving 7 bases of the junction unmatched. In nucleotides, the CDR3 is TGTGCCAGCAGTTTAGGGTCAGGGGGTTCCGAGACCCAGTACTTC. It codes for CASSLGSGGSETQYF.

This clonotype was picked up a small number of times. V is TRBV20-1 and J is TRBJ2-5; D is ambiguous. V gave up 1 base and J gave up 5 bases, with 5 bases separating them. The CDR3 consists of 11 residues. CDR1 is DFQATT, CDR2 SNEGSKA, per germline (reference sequence). The CDR3 reads CSARGSETQYF. The CDR3, as DNA: TGCAGTGCTAGAGGCAGCGAGACCCAGTACTTC.

The table lists this clonotype with many counts. This chain uses TRBV7-6 with TRBJ2-1; D remains unclear. The CDR3 is 12 residues long. V lost 1 base, J lost 8 bases, and 6 bases lay in between. CDR1 and CDR2 from the germline V gene are SGHVS and FNYEAQ. The chain's CDR3 is CASSLGGDEQFF. CDR3 nucleotides: TGTGCCAGCAGCTTAGGGGGTGATGAGCAGTTCTTC.

This clonotype has more than one count but fewer than ten. A much bigger clone sits one base away, suggesting this may be a read error. The chain recombines TRBV9 with TRBJ2-4; no clear D. V dropped 7 bases and J dropped 1 base, with 6 bases sitting between them. This CDR3 spans 12 amino acids. Per germline, CDR1 SGDLS and CDR2 YYNGEE. The CDR3 DNA follows: TGTGCCAGCTCCGAGGCCAAAAACATTCAGTACTTC. Protein product: CASSEAKNIQYF.

In regard to this clonotype: The junction shows a germline mismatch at one end, possibly a read error. This chain links TRBV20-1 with TRBJ1-6; D not certain. This CDR3 contains 16 residues. The germline gives CDR1 DFQATT, CDR2 SNEGSKA (reference sequence). DNA of the CDR3: TGCGGTGCTAGAGACGATCATAGCTCCTATAATTCACCCCTCCACTTT. Protein product: CGARDDHSSYNSPLHF.

In this sample, this clonotype turned up many times. The CDR3: CASSTRQGRDEQYF. The CDR3 DNA is TGTGCCAGCAGCACGCGACAGGGCCGCGACGAGCAGTACTTC. V usage is TRBV7-9 and J usage is TRBJ2-7, with 7 bases matching TRBD1. V was clipped by 5 bases and J by 5 bases; unmatched bases: 9. Germline-derived CDR1 and CDR2 are SEHNR and FQNEAQ (reference sequence). The CDR3 has 14 residues.